This is a list of T cell receptor beta chains from one sample in a study of response to subunit inactivated influenza vaccine. TCRdb recomputed calls from the RT-PCR reads with MiXCR, one row per CDR3 protein. Here the sample spans around 710,000 distinct CDR3 sequences, roughly 13% being singletons. The input for sequencing was PBMCs from blood, taken 14 to 15 days before vaccination. The receptors were gathered from a man aged 50 to 60 who received an inactivated influenza vaccine. CDR3s include the opening cysteine and the closing phenylalanine or tryptophan. A D gene is named only where the DNA matches it firmly. Clone size, where shown, is once, few, many, or a class for clones that have expanded.

v_call	d_call	j_call	cdr3_length	clone_size	cdr3_aa	cdr3_nt
TRBV5-1	NA	TRBJ2-7	18	few	CASSLQGGSAGDTYEQYF	TGCGCCAGCAGCTTACAGGGGGGTTCGGCGGGAGACACCTACGAGCAGTACTTC
TRBV9	NA	TRBJ2-5	12	few	CASSTHLETQYF	TGTGCCAGCAGCACCCACCTAGAGACCCAGTACTTC
TRBV29-1	NA	TRBJ2-3	15	few	CSVLGGEGSTDTQYF	TGCAGCGTTTTGGGCGGAGAGGGAAGCACAGATACGCAGTATTTT
TRBV13	TRBD2	TRBJ2-1	16	once	CASSPGLAGGVDEQFF	TGTGCCAGCAGCCCGGGACTAGCGGGGGGAGTAGATGAGCAGTTCTTC
TRBV7-9	NA	TRBJ2-7	14	NA	CASSLDGISYEQYF	TGTGCCAGCAGCTTAGATGGGATCTCCTACGAGCAGTACTTC
TRBV29-1	TRBD2	TRBJ2-1	17	NA	CSVKAPTSGRVGNEQFF	TGCAGCGTTAAGGCTCCGACTAGCGGGAGGGTGGGCAATGAGCAGTTCTTC
TRBV28	NA	TRBJ2-4	18	few	CASSPWAFFEEAKNIQYF	TGTGCCAGCAGCCCTTGGGCGTTTTTCGAAGAAGCCAAAAACATTCAGTACTTC
TRBV7-2	NA	TRBJ2-7	16	few	CASSSNSWGRANEQYF	TGTGCCAGCAGCTCGAACTCGTGGGGCAGGGCGAACGAGCAGTACTTC
TRBV20-1	TRBD1	TRBJ2-3	14	NA	CSASAGRGRGTQYF	TGCAGTGCTAGTGCGGGTAGGGGGCGCGGTACGCAGTATTTT
TRBV18	NA	TRBJ2-6	18	NA	CASSTGQFTSSGANVLTF	TGTGCCAGCTCAACGGGACAATTTACGAGCTCTGGGGCCAACGTCCTGACTTTC
TRBV12-3/TRBV12-4	NA	TRBJ1-1	12	NA	CASGGWEAEAFF	TGTGCCAGCGGGGGTTGGGAGGCTGAAGCTTTCTTT
TRBV6-2/TRBV6-3	TRBD2	TRBJ2-1	17	NA	CASSLGLAGGFYNEQFF	TGTGCCAGCAGCTTAGGACTAGCGGGAGGTTTCTACAATGAGCAGTTCTTC
TRBV5-1	TRBD2	TRBJ2-7	15	many	CASSLTSGGTYEQYF	TGCGCCAGCAGCTTGACTAGCGGGGGGACCTACGAGCAGTACTTC
TRBV29-1	NA	TRBJ1-2	15	NA	CSVADSSQANYGYTF	TGCAGCGTTGCCGACAGCTCCCAAGCTAACTATGGCTACACCTTC
TRBV20-1	NA	TRBJ2-7	12	many	CSANRLTYEQYF	TGCAGTGCTAACAGGCTCACCTACGAGCAGTACTTC
TRBV29-1	NA	TRBJ2-3	13	many	CSVCVSSTDTQYF	TGCAGCGTTTGTGTTAGCAGCACAGATACGCAGTATTTT